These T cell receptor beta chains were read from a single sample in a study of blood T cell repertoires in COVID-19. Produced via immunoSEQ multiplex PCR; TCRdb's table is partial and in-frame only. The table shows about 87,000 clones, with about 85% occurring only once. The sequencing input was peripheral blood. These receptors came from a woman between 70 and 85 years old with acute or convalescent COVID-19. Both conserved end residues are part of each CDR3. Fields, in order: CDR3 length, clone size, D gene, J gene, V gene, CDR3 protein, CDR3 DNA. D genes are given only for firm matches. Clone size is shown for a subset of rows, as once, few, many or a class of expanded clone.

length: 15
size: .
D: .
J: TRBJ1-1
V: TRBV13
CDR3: CASSRAGSVSTEAFF
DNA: TGTGCCAGCAGTCGCGCAGGGTCAGTTAGCACTGAAGCTTTCTTT

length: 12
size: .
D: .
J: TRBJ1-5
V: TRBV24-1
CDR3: CATSDPNQPQHF
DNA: TGTGCCACCAGTGACCCAAATCAGCCCCAGCATTTT

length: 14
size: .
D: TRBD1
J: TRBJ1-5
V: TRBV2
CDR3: CASRLDRDGQPQHF
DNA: TGTGCCAGCAGGCTTGACAGGGACGGGCAGCCCCAGCATTTT

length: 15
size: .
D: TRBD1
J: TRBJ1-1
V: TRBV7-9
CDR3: CASSSGQGVNTEAFF
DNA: TGTGCCAGCAGCTCGGGACAGGGGGTCAACACTGAAGCTTTCTTT

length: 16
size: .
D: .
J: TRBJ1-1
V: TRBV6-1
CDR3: CASSGNLGQRNTEAFF
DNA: TGTGCCAGCAGTGGGAACCTTGGACAGAGGAACACTGAAGCTTTCTTT

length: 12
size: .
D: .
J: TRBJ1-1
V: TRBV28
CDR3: CATLQTNTEAFF
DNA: TGTGCCACCCTACAGACGAACACTGAAGCTTTCTTT

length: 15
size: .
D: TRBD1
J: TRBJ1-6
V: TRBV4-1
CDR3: CASSLQGQGDSPLHF
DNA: TGCGCCAGCAGCCTACAGGGACAGGGGGATTCACCCCTCCACTTT

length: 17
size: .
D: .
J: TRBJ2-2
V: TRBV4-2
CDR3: CASSPLGGGGSTGELFF
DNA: TGTGCCAGCAGCCCGCTAGGAGGGGGCGGAAGCACCGGGGAGCTGTTTTTT

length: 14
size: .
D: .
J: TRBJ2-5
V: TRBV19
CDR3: CASSYSSYQETQYF
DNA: TGTGCCAGTAGTTATAGTTCGTACCAAGAGACCCAGTACTTC

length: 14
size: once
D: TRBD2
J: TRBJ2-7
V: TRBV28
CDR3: CASSRGGQGYEQYF
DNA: TGTGCCAGCAGCCGGGGAGGGCAGGGCTACGAGCAGTACTTC

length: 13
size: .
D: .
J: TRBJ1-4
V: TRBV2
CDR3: CASIWRPNEKLFF
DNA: TGTGCCAGCATATGGCGGCCTAATGAAAAACTGTTTTTT

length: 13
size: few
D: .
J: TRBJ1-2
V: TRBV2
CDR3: CASSELGRRGYTF
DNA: TGTGCCAGCAGTGAATTGGGGCGTCGGGGCTACACCTTC

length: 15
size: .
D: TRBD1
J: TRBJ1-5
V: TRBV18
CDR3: CASSPGTGRNQPQHF
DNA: TGTGCCAGCTCACCGGGGACAGGACGAAATCAGCCCCAGCATTTT

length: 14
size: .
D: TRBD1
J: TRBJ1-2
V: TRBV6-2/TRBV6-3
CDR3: CASSMGTGFYGYTF
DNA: TGTGCCAGCAGTATGGGGACAGGGTTCTATGGCTACACCTTC

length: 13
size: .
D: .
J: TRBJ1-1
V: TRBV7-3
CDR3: CASSLRKHTEAFF
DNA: TGTGCCAGCAGCCTACGAAAGCACACTGAAGCTTTCTTT

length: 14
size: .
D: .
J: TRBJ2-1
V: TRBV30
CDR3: CAWRSVISYNEQFF
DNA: TGTGCCTGGAGATCTGTAATCTCCTACAATGAGCAGTTCTTC

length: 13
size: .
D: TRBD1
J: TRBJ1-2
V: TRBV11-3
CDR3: CASSTTGLNGYTF
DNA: TGTGCCAGCAGCACGACAGGGTTAAATGGCTACACCTTC

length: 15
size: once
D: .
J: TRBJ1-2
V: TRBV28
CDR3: CASSPPLVSGYGYTF
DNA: TGTGCCAGCAGTCCGCCCCTCGTCTCGGGGTATGGCTACACCTTC

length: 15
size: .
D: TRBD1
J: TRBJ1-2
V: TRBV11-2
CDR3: CASSPRTGWDYGYTF
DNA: TGTGCCAGCAGCCCTCGGACAGGGTGGGACTATGGCTACACCTTC

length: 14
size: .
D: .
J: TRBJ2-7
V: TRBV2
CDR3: CASSASGLSYEQYF
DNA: TGTGCCAGCAGTGCATCAGGGCTCTCCTACGAGCAGTACTTC

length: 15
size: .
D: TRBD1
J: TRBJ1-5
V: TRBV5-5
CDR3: CASSSGQGDNQPQHF
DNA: TGTGCCAGCAGCTCGGGACAGGGGGACAATCAGCCCCAGCATTTT

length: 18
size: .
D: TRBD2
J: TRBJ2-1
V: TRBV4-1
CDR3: CASSQAPGLAVSYNEQFF
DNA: TGCGCCAGCAGCCAGGCCCCGGGACTAGCGGTCTCCTACAATGAGCAGTTCTTC

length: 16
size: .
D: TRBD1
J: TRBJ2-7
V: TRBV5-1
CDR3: CASSFTGQGLTYEQYF
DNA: TGCGCCAGCAGCTTTACTGGACAGGGGTTAACCTACGAGCAGTACTTC

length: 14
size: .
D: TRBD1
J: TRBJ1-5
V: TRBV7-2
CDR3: CASSLSGGWQPQHF
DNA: TGTGCCAGCAGTTTATCAGGGGGCTGGCAGCCCCAGCATTTT

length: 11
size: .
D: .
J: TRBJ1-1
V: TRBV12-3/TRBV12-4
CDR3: CASSQGTEAFF
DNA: TGTGCCAGCAGTCAGGGGACTGAAGCTTTCTTT

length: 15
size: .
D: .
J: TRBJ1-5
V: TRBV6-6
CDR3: CASRTTPYSNQPQHF
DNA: TGTGCCAGCAGGACGACACCTTATAGCAATCAGCCCCAGCATTTT

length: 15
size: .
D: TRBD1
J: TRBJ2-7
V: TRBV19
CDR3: CASRKTGASSYEQYF
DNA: TGTGCCAGCAGGAAAACAGGGGCCAGCTCCTACGAGCAGTACTTC

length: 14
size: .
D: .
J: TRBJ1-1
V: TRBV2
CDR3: CASSKPSGGTEAFF
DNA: TGTGCCAGCAGCAAACCCTCCGGCGGCACTGAAGCTTTCTTT